The 26 T cell receptor beta chains in this list originate from one sample, sequenced in a study of tumor-infiltrating lymphocytes in oesophageal squamous cell carcinoma. TCRdb reprocessed the PCR reads via MiXCR and lists one record per CDR3 protein. The repertoire holds about 17,000 distinct CDR3 sequences, with approximately 47% as singletons. Sequenced input: normal esophageal tissue next to the tumor. These receptors originate from a female donor with esophageal squamous cell carcinoma.

This clonotype was seen many times. V gene TRBV12-3 or TRBV12-4 combines with J gene TRBJ1-6; 7 nucleotides line up with TRBD1. Losses at the gene ends were 3 bases for V and 8 bases for J; bases not matched to a gene: 4. CDR3 length: 14 residues. The CDR3 region has the DNA TGTGCCAGCAGTTTCGAAGACAGGGATTCACCCCTCCACTTT. Translating gives CASSFEDRDSPLHF.

The chain couples TRBV6-6 to TRBJ1-3; TRBD1 matches at 8 bases. Germline V lookup: CDR1 MNHNY, CDR2 SVGAGI (reference sequence). The V and J ends lost 4 bases and 2 bases, in that order; junction bases with no gene match: 7. The CDR3 consists of 16 residues. The CDR3 bases are TGTGCCAGCAGTTCAACCACAGGGGGAACTGGAAACACCATATATTTT. Amino acid sequence: CASSSTTGGTGNTIYF.

This clonotype was picked up many times. This sequence may be a read error, since a much larger clone differs from it by one base. The chain links TRBV6-1 to TRBJ2-1; 9 nucleotides agree with TRBD1. With the DNA end fitting TRBJ2-7 better, the J assignment may be wrong. This CDR3 contains 20 residues. CDR1 and CDR2 (germline): MNHNS, SASEGT. The CDR3 DNA is TGTGCCAGCATGCTCACCCGGGGGACAGGGTTTACAATCGGACCCAATGAGCAGTACTTC. Protein: CASMLTRGTGFTIGPNEQYF.

Comments on this clonotype: Its ends do not fully match the called genes, so a read error is possible. V and J are TRBV7-3 and TRBJ2-7; D unresolved. Germline CDR1 reads SGHTA; CDR2 reads FQGTGA. CDR3 length: 14 amino acids. CDR3 bases: TGTGCCAGCAGTCCAGAGACCAGTTACAATGAGCAGTTCTTT. Its protein is CASSPETSYNEQFF.

J is TRBJ2-5 and V is TRBV7-3; D gene uncertain. The J call may be in error: the DNA end matches TRBJ2-1 better. The CDR3 covers 12 residues. From germline, CDR1 is SGHTA and CDR2 FQGTGA. CDR3 region: CASSLGDNEQFF. In nucleotides, the CDR3 is TGTGCCAGCAGCTTAGGGGACAATGAGCAGTTCTTC.

The sample holds many counts of this clonotype. A much more abundant neighbour one base away suggests this may be a read error. The chain carries TRBV24-1 and TRBJ2-7; 8 bases are a match to TRBD2. This CDR3 is built from 16 residues. V was pared by 2 bases and J by 7 bases, with 12 bases of the junction left unmatched. Germline V gene sequence: CDR1 KGHDR, CDR2 SFDVKD. In DNA, the CDR3 is TGTGCCACCAGTGATTCCCCAGCGGGGGACCGCAATGAGCAGTACTTC. Translation gives CATSDSPAGDRNEQYF.

The chain links TRBV7-9 to TRBJ2-7; 8 bases are a match to TRBD1. The J call is in doubt because the DNA end fits TRBJ2-1 better. The length of the CDR3 is 15 residues. In germline, CDR1 is SEHNR, CDR2 FQNEAQ (reference sequence). CDR3: CASSLGTGIYNEQFF. The CDR3 DNA is TGTGCCAGCAGCTTAGGGACAGGGATCTACAATGAGCAGTTCTTC.

The chain combines TRBV6-1 with TRBJ2-1; 12 bases are a match to TRBD2. Germline V gene sequence: CDR1 MNHNS, CDR2 SASEGT. V trimming: 10 bases; J trimming: 8 bases; junction bases outside the gene matches: 15. The CDR3 consists of 16 residues. CDR3 DNA: TGTGCCACCCGGACTAGCGGGATAGAAAATGGGGATGAGCAGTTCTTC. It translates to CATRTSGIENGDEQFF.

In this sample, this clonotype is medium-sized. This sequence joins TRBV6-6 and TRBJ2-5, with D possibly TRBD1 on 5 matching bases. The V gene's germline CDR1 is MNHNY and CDR2 SVGAGI (reference sequence). V was cut by 2 bases and J by 5 bases, with 9 bases left in between. The CDR3 runs to 13 residues. The CDR3 DNA is TGTGCCAGCAGTTACCAAGGGGCGGAGACCCAGTACTTC. Protein sequence: CASSYQGAETQYF.

V usage is TRBV7-3 and J usage is TRBJ2-1, with unresolved D. TRBJ2-5 matches the DNA end more closely, so the J call is doubtful. This CDR3 spans 12 amino acids. Germline-derived CDR1 and CDR2 are SGHTA and FQGTGA. The CDR3 nucleotides read TGTGCCAGCAGCTTTGGCTTGGAGACCCAGTACTTC. Protein product: CASSFGLETQYF.

Ten or more counts support this clonotype. The chain is built from TRBV2 and TRBJ1-2; the D is unclear. This CDR3 contains 14 residues. V was pared by 7 bases and J by 4 bases, with 16 bases between. CDR1 and CDR2 from the germline V gene are SNHLY and FYNNEI. CDR3 protein: CASNEALGFYGYTF. CDR3 nucleotide sequence: TGTGCCAGCAATGAGGCCCTCGGGTTCTATGGCTACACCTTC.

The chain recombines TRBV24-1 with TRBJ1-2, with D tentatively TRBD1 (6 bases). Trimming took 3 bases from V and 3 from J, leaving 19 bases between them. Germline V gene data show CDR1 as KGHDR and CDR2 as SFDVKD. This CDR3 has 17 residues. The CDR3 bases are TGTGCCACCAGTGATCCCGGGACCCCCTGGGGGCACTATGGCTACACCTTC. Its protein product is CATSDPGTPWGHYGYTF.

To note about this clonotype: A read error is possible here, since a much larger clone lies one base away. The chain links TRBV7-2 to TRBJ2-5; D ambiguous. With the DNA end fitting TRBJ2-1 better, the J assignment may be wrong. Germline CDR1 and CDR2: SGHTA and FQGNSA. The CDR3 is made up of 11 amino acids. In DNA, the CDR3 is TGTGCCAGCAGCCTCACATACGAGCAGTTCTTC. Encoded protein: CASSLTYEQFF.

The rearrangement links TRBV6-6 to TRBJ1-2, with 8 bases lining up with TRBD1. The CDR3 is 14 residues long. Germline CDR1 reads MNHNY; CDR2 reads SVGAGI (reference sequence). With 7 bases clipped from V and 4 bases from J, the junction kept 8 bases outside the gene matches. For the CDR3, the DNA is TGTGCCAGCACCCTTACCGGGACAGGCTATGGCTACACCTTC. Translated, it gives CASTLTGTGYGYTF.

This clonotype was seen more than once but under ten times. The chain joins TRBV27 to TRBJ2-4; perhaps TRBD1 as D (6 bases). Judging by the DNA end, TRBJ2-7 fits better; the J call may be wrong. CDR1 is MNHEY, CDR2 SMNVEV, per germline (reference sequence). This CDR3 region has 14 residues. The CDR3: CASSTRGLSYEQYF. In DNA form, the CDR3 reads TGTGCCAGCAGCACCAGGGGCCTCTCCTACGAGCAGTACTTC.

About this clonotype itself: The junction does not match germline at one end; this may be a read error. The genes are TRBV12-3 or TRBV12-4 and TRBJ2-6; 7 bases line up with TRBD1. The CDR3 has 18 amino acids. This CDR3 is CASSLGGGPRSGTNVLTF. The CDR3 DNA reads TGTGCCAGCAGTTTAGGAGGGGGCCCTAGGTCTGGGACCAACGTCCTGACTTTC.

This clonotype was counted only a few times. A much bigger clone sits one base away, suggesting this may be a read error. This chain uses TRBV27 with TRBJ2-5, with 13 bases aligning to TRBD2. Germline V gene sequence: CDR1 MNHEY, CDR2 SMNVEV (reference sequence). This CDR3 is built from 15 residues. The CDR3 spells CASSPWTSGSWELYF. The CDR3 DNA reads as TGTGCCAGCAGTCCCTGGACTAGCGGGAGTTGGGAGCTGTATTTT.

This clonotype has a handful of counts. The V and J genes are TRBV7-2 and TRBJ2-1; 7 bases map to TRBD2. The CDR3 is made up of 16 amino acids. V was pared by 4 bases and J by 5 bases, with 11 bases of the junction left unmatched. Germline loops: CDR1 SGHTA, CDR2 FQGNSA. CDR3 sequence: CASSWRLASNHNEQFF. DNA of the CDR3: TGTGCCAGCAGCTGGCGACTAGCAAGTAATCACAATGAGCAGTTCTTC. The variable domain in full, with the rest retrieved from reference TRBV7-2 and TRBJ2-1, is GAGVSQSPSNKVTEKGKDVELRCDPISGHTALYWYRQSLGQGLEFLIYFQGNSAPDKSGLPSDRFSAERTGGSVSTLTIQRTQQEDSAVYLCASSWRLASNHNEQFFGPGTRLTVL.

Concerning this clonotype: A much larger clone differs by one base, so this may be a read error. The chain carries TRBV28 and TRBJ2-5; weak D call: TRBD1 (5 bases). The CDR3 contains 12 residues. Trimming removed 5 bases at V and 13 bases at J, with 17 bases between. Germline-derived CDR1 and CDR2 are MDHEN and SYDVKM. CDR3 sequence reads: CASSANSRALYF. The CDR3 bases are TGTGCCAGCAGTGCCAATTCCAGGGCCCTGTACTTC.

As regards this clonotype: Being one base from a much bigger clone, this may be a read error. This chain uses TRBV3-1 with TRBJ2-3; D unclear. V was shortened by 1 base and J by 0 bases, with 11 bases between the two germline ends. CDR1 is LGHDT, CDR2 YNNKEL, per germline (reference sequence). The CDR3 is 16 amino acids. CDR3 coding DNA: TGTGCCAGCAGCCAAGGTGCACCGACTAGCACAGATACGCAGTATTTT. It yields the protein CASSQGAPTSTDTQYF.

This clonotype was recorded once. The CDR3 region is CASSTGTSGNYEQYF. Here the CDR3 DNA reads TGCGCCAGCAGCACGGGGACTAGCGGAAACTACGAGCAGTACTTC. J is TRBJ2-4 and V is TRBV5-1, with TRBD2 matching 11 bases. Gene TRBJ2-7 matches the end of the DNA better, so the J call may be wrong. From germline, CDR1 is SGHRS and CDR2 YFSETQ. The CDR3 sequence is 15 residues long.

This chain joins TRBV27 and TRBJ2-1, with TRBD1 as a possible D gene (5 bases). The DNA end is a closer match to TRBJ1-2, so the J assignment may be wrong. CDR1 and CDR2 (germline): MNHEY, SMNVEV (reference sequence). The CDR3 is 13 amino acids. Here the CDR3 DNA reads TGTGCCAGCAGTTTAGAGGGGTACTATGGCTACACCTTC. This sequence encodes CASSLEGYYGYTF.

Of note for this clonotype: Here the CDR3 omits its conserved ending phenylalanine or tryptophan, so a read error is the likely source. No DNA is shown, since the ends of the CDR3 on it are uncertain; the CDR3 is the one TCRdb lists. This chain links TRBV19 with TRBJ2-1. With termini counted, the CDR3 has 17 amino acids. Germline assignment: CDR1 LNHDA and CDR2 SQIVND (reference sequence). The CDR3 is CASSLITERNYGYTFGS.

V is TRBV7-2 and J is TRBJ2-1; TRBD1 aligns across 9 bases. Germline trimming cut 5 bases from V and 6 bases from J; bases unmatched to any gene: 2. The CDR3 is made up of 13 amino acids. Germline assignment: CDR1 SGHTA and CDR2 FQGNSA. CDR3 nucleotide sequence: TGTGCCAGCAGCCGGGACAGGGTCAATGAGCAGTTCTTC. It yields the protein CASSRDRVNEQFF.

The chain couples TRBV7-9 to TRBJ2-7, with 9 bases fitting TRBD2. Gene TRBJ2-1 matches the end of the DNA better, so the J call may be wrong. In germline, CDR1 is SEHNR, CDR2 FQNEAQ (reference sequence). The CDR3 contains 15 residues. The CDR3 sequence is CASSPAPSGMGEQFF. For the CDR3, the DNA is TGTGCCAGCAGCCCAGCCCCTAGCGGGATGGGTGAGCAGTTCTTC.

The chain carries TRBV7-3 and TRBJ2-5, with 11 bases identical to TRBD1. V lost 2 bases to trimming and J lost 4 bases; unmatched junction nucleotides: 6. CDR1 SGHTA and CDR2 FQGTGA come from the germline V gene. The CDR3 has 16 amino acids. In DNA, the CDR3 is TGTGCCAGCAGCTTAGGAGGACAGGGGGCCGGAGAGACCCAGTACTTC. This gives the protein CASSLGGQGAGETQYF.